This T cell receptor (beta chain) was obtained from a study of blood T cell repertoires in COVID-19. At the level of the study: PBMCs, B-cell-depleted T cells, or T cells provided the cDNA or gDNA that made up the material.

Per the study methods: Cell counts per sample came from amplifying reference gene primers. Generated by immunoSEQ multiplex PCR, the TCRdb table keeps only in-frame clones and is missing some. The V and J calls and clone size come from that table; D and trimming were worked out from the DNA. The table has 310,000 or so clones, 87% seen once. The CDR3 runs to 21 residues. CDR1 is LNHNV and CDR2 is YYDKDF in the germline V gene (reference sequence). V lost 0 bases and J lost 1; bases outside the gene matches: 16. The chain recombines TRBV15 with TRBJ2-3, with 10 positions matching TRBD2. This clonotype originated in a woman under 30 who had recovered from COVID-19. The sequencing sample was made of PBMCs or T cells enriched from blood (not recorded which). The CDR3 DNA reads TGTGCCACCAGCAGAGATTACCCCATAGCGGGAGGCCGAGGGGGCACAGATACGCAGTATTTT. Encoded protein: CATSRDYPIAGGRGGTDTQYF.